This TCR beta chain was sequenced in a study of cytomegalovirus exposure and HLA in healthy donors. CDR3 size: 14 residues. CDR1 GTSNPN and CDR2 SVGIG come from the germline V gene (reference sequence). The V end was cut by 0 bases, the J end by 8 bases, with 13 bases between. The PCR was carried out with 60 Vbeta primers and 13 Jbeta primers. Here immunoSEQ multiplex PCR was the method, and the copy in TCRdb shows in-frame clones only, minus some. The sample consists of about 220,000 clones, nearly 80% of them appearing once. This clone has a single count. Other DNA sequences of this sample code for an identical CDR3.

The J gene is TRBJ1-4, the V gene TRBV30; D is possibly TRBD1 (5 bases). Sequencing input: PBMCs. This receptor was obtained from a male donor in good health and CMV-seronegative. This CDR3 reads CAWSVRRGGEKLFF. Here the CDR3 DNA reads TGTGCCTGGAGTGTTCGTAGGGGCGGCGAAAAACTGTTTTTT.